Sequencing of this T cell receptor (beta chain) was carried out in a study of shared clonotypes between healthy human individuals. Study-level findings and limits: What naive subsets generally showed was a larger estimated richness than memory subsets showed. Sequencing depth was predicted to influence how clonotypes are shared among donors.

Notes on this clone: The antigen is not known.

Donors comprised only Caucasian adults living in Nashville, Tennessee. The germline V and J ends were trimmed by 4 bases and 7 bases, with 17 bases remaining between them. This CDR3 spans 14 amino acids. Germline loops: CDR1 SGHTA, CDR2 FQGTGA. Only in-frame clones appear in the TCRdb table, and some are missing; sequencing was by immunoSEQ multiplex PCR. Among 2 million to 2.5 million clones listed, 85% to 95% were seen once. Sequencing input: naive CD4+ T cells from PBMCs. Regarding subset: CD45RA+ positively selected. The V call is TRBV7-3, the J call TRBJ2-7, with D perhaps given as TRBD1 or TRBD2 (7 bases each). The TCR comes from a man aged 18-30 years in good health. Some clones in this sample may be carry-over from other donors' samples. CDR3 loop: CASSSQVRGGEQYF. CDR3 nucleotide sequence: TGTGCCAGCAGCTCCCAAGTCAGGGGGGGTGAGCAGTACTTC.